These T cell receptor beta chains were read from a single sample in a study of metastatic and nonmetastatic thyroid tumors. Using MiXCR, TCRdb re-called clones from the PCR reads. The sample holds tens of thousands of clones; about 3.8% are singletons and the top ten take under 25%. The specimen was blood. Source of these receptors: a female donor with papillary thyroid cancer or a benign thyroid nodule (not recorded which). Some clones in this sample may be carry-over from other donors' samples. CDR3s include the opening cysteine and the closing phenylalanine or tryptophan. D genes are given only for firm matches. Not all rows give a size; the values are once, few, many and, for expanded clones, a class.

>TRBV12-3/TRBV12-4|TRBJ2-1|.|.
TGTGCCAGCGGGACTTCCGGGACAGAATACAATGAGCATTTCTTC
CASGTSGTEYNEHFF
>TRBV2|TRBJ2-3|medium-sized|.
TGTGCCAGCAGATGGAGCAGGGGAAACACAGATACGCAGTATTTT
CASRWSRGNTDTQYF
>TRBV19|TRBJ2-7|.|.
TGTGCCAGTGGTGACAGCGATTCTTTTTACGAGCAGTACTTC
CASGDSDSFYEQYF
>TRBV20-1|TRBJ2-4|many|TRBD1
TGCAGTGCCACCTCAGGGGGCAACATTCAGTACTTC
CSATSGGNIQYF
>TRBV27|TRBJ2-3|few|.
TGTGCCAGCAGACGAGATAGCGACCGCACAGATACGCATCATTTT
CASRRDSDRTDTHHF
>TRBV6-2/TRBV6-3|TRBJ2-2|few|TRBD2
TGTGCCAGCAGCCCTGGTACTAGCGGGAGATCAATCACCGGGGAGCTGTTTTTT
CASSPGTSGRSITGELFF
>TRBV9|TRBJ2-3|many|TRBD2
TGTGCCAGCAGCTATACTAGCGGGAGTGGAGATACGCAGTATTTT
CASSYTSGSGDTQYF
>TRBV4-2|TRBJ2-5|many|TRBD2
TGTGCCAGCAGCCAAGACGGGACTAGCGGCGAGACCCAGTACTTC
CASSQDGTSGETQYF
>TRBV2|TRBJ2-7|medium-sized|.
TGTGCCAGCAGTCCGCGGAGCGGCGCCTACGAGCAGTACTTC
CASSPRSGAYEQYF
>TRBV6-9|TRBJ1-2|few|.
TGTGCCAACAGTTCCCCCACAGGGCACGGCTACACCTTC
CANSSPTGHGYTF
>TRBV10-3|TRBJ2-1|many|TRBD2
TGTGCCATCAGTGGGGGGACTAGCGGGAGCTTCTACAATGAGCAGTTCTTC
CAISGGTSGSFYNEQFF
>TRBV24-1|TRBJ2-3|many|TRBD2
TGTGCCACCAGTGACCCCGGACTAGCGGGGAACACAGATACGCAGTATTTT
CATSDPGLAGNTDTQYF
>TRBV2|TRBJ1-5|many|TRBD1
TGTGCCAGCAGTGCCGGGACAGGGCGACAGCCCCAGCATTTT
CASSAGTGRQPQHF
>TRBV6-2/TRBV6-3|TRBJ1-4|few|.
TGTGCCAGCAGTTACGAGGACAGTAATGAAAAACTGTTTTTT
CASSYEDSNEKLFF
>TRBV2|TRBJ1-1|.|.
TGTGCCAGCGGTCGGAGTAACACTGAAGCTTTCTTT
CASGRSNTEAFF
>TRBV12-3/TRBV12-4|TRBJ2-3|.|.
TGTGCCAGCAGTCCCGGGACAAAGGATACGCAGTATTTT
CASSPGTKDTQYF
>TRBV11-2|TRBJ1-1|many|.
TGTGCCAGCAGCTTGGTCGTGAACACTGAAGCTTTCTTT
CASSLVVNTEAFF
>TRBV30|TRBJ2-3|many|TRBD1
TGTGCCTGGAGCAGGGGGCTCACAGATACGCAGTATTTT
CAWSRGLTDTQYF
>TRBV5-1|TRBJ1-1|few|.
TGCGCCAGCAGCCCACGGGCGTTGAACACTGAAGCTTTCTTT
CASSPRALNTEAFF
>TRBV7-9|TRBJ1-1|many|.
TGTGCCAGCAGCTCCTGGATCACTGAAGCTTTCTTT
CASSSWITEAFF
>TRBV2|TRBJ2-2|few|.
TGTGCCATCAGTCCCTCCGGGGAGCTGTTTTTT
CAISPSGELFF
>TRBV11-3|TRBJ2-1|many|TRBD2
TGTGCCAGCCAGGAGTTGACTAGCGGATGGAATGAGCAGTTCTTC
CASQELTSGWNEQFF
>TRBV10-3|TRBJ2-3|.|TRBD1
TGTGCCAACAGTAGAATTGGGACAGCAGGGTCAGATACGCAGTATTTT
CANSRIGTAGSDTQYF
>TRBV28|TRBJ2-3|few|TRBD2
TGTGCCAGCAGTTTCCTGTATCTAGCGGGAGGCTACACAGATACGCAGTATTTT
CASSFLYLAGGYTDTQYF
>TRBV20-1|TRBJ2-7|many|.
TGCAGTGCTAGAGCAACCCACTCGGCCTACGAGCAGTACTTC
CSARATHSAYEQYF
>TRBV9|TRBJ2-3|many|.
TGTGCCAGCAGCGTGGGCCCGGGAGTCACAGATACGCAGTATTTT
CASSVGPGVTDTQYF
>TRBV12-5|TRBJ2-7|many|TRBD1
TGTGCTAGTGGCCGGGACAGCTACGAGCAGTACTTC
CASGRDSYEQYF
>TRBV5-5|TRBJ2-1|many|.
TGTGCCAGCAGCTTGGACAACTACTTTTCCTACAATGAGCAGTTCTTC
CASSLDNYFSYNEQFF
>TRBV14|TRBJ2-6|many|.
TGTGCCAGCAGCCAAGTCCCGGGACACTCTTCTGTGGCCAACGTCCTGACTTTC
CASSQVPGHSSVANVLTF
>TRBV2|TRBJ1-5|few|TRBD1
TGTGCCAGCAGTCCTCGACAGGGTATCAATCAGCCCCAGCATTTT
CASSPRQGINQPQHF
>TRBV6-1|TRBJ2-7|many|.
TGTGCCAGCAGTGAACACGGGGCCTACGAGCAGTACTTC
CASSEHGAYEQYF
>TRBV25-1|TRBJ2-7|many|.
TGTGCCAGCAGTGATTTTCTTACGGGCTACGAGCAGTACTTC
CASSDFLTGYEQYF
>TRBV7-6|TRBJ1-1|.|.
TGTGCCAGCAGCTACCGGGGGGTTGGTGAAGCTTTCTTT
CASSYRGVGEAFF
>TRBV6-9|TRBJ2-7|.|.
TGTGCCAGCAGTTCCCGTGACGTACGCTACGAGCAGTACTTC
CASSSRDVRYEQYF
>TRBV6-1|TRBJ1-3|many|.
TGTGCCAGCAGTGGGATACAGAGCTCTGGAAACACCATATATTTT
CASSGIQSSGNTIYF
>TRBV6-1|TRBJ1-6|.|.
TGTGCCAGCAGTCTTGGGAGCTCCTATAATTCACCCCTCCACTTT
CASSLGSSYNSPLHF
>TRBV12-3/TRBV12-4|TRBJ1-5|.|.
TGTGCCAGCATCCCCCGCGGCCAGCCTCAGCATTTT
CASIPRGQPQHF
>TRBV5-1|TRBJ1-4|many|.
TGCGCCAGCAGCACAGGACGGGTTCAAGCTAATGAAAAACTGTTTTTT
CASSTGRVQANEKLFF
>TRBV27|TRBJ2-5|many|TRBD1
TGTGCCAGCAGTTCCTACCGGACAGGGGGACGAGAGACCCAGTACTTC
CASSSYRTGGRETQYF
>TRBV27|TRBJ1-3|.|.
TGTGCCAGCAGTTTATCTAGGGCGACTGGAAACACCATATATTTT
CASSLSRATGNTIYF
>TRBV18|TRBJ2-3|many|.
TGTGCCAGCTCACCTCCGAACACAGATACGCAGTATTTT
CASSPPNTDTQYF
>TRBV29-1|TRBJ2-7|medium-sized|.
TGCAGCGCCGGGCCGTCAGTCGGCGAGCAGTACTTC
CSAGPSVGEQYF
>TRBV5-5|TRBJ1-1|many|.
TGTGCCAGCAGCCCTTGGAGTCCCACTGAAGCTTTCTTT
CASSPWSPTEAFF
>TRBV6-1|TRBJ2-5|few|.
TGCTCCAGCAGTGAAGCCGGGATGAGGGAGACCCAGTACTTC
CSSSEAGMRETQYF
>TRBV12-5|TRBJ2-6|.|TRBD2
TGTGCTAGTGGTACGGGACTAGCGGGCAGGGCCAACGTCCTGACTTTC
CASGTGLAGRANVLTF
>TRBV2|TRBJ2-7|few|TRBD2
TGTGCCAGCAGATATGGGACTAGCTCCTACGAGCAGTACTTC
CASRYGTSSYEQYF
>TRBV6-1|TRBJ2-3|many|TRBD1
TGTGCCGGCAGTCAACAAAACAGGGGGACTAGCACAGATACGCAGTATTTT
CAGSQQNRGTSTDTQYF
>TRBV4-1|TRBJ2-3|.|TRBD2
TGCGCCAGCAGCCCCTTTGCGTTAGCGGGAGTGGATGATACGCAGTATTTT
CASSPFALAGVDDTQYF
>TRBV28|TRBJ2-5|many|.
TGTGCCAGCAGTTTATGGGACAGTCAAGAGACCCAGTACTTC
CASSLWDSQETQYF
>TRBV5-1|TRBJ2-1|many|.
TGCGCCAGCAGCTCCGAAGAACTGACCCCCAGGGATGAGCAGTTCTTC
CASSSEELTPRDEQFF
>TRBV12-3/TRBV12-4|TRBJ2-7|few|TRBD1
TGTGCCAGCAGCGTATCGACAGGGCGCTCGGAGCAGTACTTC
CASSVSTGRSEQYF
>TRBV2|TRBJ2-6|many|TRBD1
TGTGCCAGCAGATCCTTACAGGGGGTCGGAGATGGGGCCAACGTCCTGACTTTC
CASRSLQGVGDGANVLTF
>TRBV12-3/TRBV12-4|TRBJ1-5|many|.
TGTGCCAGCAGTTTAGGCGGAGGGGGGGGGAATCAGCCCCAGCATTTT
CASSLGGGGGNQPQHF
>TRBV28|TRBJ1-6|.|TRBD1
TGTGCCGTGCCAGGACAGGATAATCCACCACTCAACTTT
CAVPGQDNPPLNF